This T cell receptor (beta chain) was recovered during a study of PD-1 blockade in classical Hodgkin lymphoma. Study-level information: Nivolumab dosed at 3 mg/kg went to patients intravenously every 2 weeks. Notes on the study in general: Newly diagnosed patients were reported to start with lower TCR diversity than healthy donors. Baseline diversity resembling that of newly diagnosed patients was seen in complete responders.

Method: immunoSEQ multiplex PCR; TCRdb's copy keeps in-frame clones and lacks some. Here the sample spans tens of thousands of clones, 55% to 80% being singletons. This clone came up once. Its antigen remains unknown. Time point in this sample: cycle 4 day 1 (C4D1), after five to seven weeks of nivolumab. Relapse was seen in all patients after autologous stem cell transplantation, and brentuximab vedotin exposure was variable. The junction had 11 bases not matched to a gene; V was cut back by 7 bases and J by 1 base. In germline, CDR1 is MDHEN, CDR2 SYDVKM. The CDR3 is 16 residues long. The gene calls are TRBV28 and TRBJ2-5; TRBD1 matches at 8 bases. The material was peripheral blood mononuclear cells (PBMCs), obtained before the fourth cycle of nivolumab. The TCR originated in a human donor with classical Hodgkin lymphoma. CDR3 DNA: TGTGCCAGCATTGATGTAGGGGGGACAGGCCAAGAGACCCAGTACTTC. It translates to CASIDVGGTGQETQYF.